This passage covers 27 T cell receptor beta chains from one sample sequenced in a study of graft-versus-host responses after intestinal transplantation. These receptors lack a known antigen. The assay was immunoSEQ multiplex PCR, and TCRdb's table has in-frame clones only and misses some. The table includes approximately 120,000 clones, roughly 92% detected once. Source: unstimulated CD4+ T cells sorted from spleen or lymph node cells, taken before intestinal transplant. The receptors come from a human donor who received an intestinal transplant.

This chain connects TRBV7-2 to TRBJ2-7; D is perhaps TRBD1 or TRBD2 (6 bases each). Trimming pared 3 bases from V and 4 bases from J, leaving 16 bases between. CDR1 is SGHTA, CDR2 FQGNSA, per germline. There are 15 residues in the CDR3. The CDR3 coding sequence is TGTGCCAGCAGCTTGTTCGGGACAAGCGGGTACGAGCAGTACTTC. Translating gives CASSLFGTSGYEQYF.

The V gene is TRBV19, the J gene TRBJ1-6; D ambiguous. Trimming pared 3 bases from V and 7 bases from J, leaving 10 bases between. This CDR3 region has 14 residues. CDR1 and CDR2 (germline): LNHDA, SQIVND (reference sequence). In DNA form, the CDR3 reads TGTGCCAGTAGTATCACAGTGGTAAATTCACCCCTCCACTTT. Protein product: CASSITVVNSPLHF.

This rearrangement joins TRBV6-1 to TRBJ2-7; D remains ambiguous. This CDR3 spans 14 amino acids. Germline V gives CDR1 MNHNS, CDR2 SASEGT. V was trimmed by 8 bases and J by 7 bases, leaving 21 bases between them. CDR3 region: CASSTSELALEQYF. As DNA, the CDR3 is TGTGCCAGCTCAACCTCGGAACTCGCCTTAGAGCAGTACTTC.

This clone has more than one count but fewer than ten. This sample includes further DNA sequences coding for the same CDR3. This rearrangement joins TRBV5-6 to TRBJ2-5, with 7 nucleotides matching TRBD1. The germline CDR1 and CDR2 sequences are SGHDT and YYEEEE. There are 14 residues in the CDR3. With 0 bases clipped from V and 4 bases from J, the junction kept 3 bases outside the gene matches. The CDR3 here is CASSLANRGETQYF. The CDR3 nucleotides are TGTGCCAGCAGCTTGGCGAACAGGGGAGAGACCCAGTACTTC.

V usage is TRBV6-1 and J usage is TRBJ1-5; no clear D. Germline V CDR1 and CDR2: MNHNS, SASEGT. This CDR3 comprises 14 residues. V was clipped by 2 bases and J by 7 bases, with 12 bases between them. CDR3 residues: CASSEHPGRQPQHF. CDR3 coding DNA: TGTGCCAGCAGTGAACATCCAGGAAGACAGCCCCAGCATTTT.

This rearrangement joins TRBV19 to TRBJ2-1; possibly TRBD1 for D (6 bases). CDR1 is LNHDA and CDR2 is SQIVND in the germline V gene (reference sequence). Trimming removed 4 bases from V and 9 bases from J, with 13 bases in between. The CDR3 spans 13 residues. CDR3 sequence: CASSTQQGVEQFF. In DNA, the CDR3 is TGTGCCAGTAGTACCCAACAGGGAGTTGAGCAGTTCTTC.

This clone appeared a single time. The CDR3 reads CASSLNRVGGNQYF. For the CDR3, the DNA is TGTGCCAGCAGCTTGAATCGTGTCGGGGGCAATCAGTACTTC. The V call is TRBV5-4, the J call TRBJ2-4; tentatively, D is TRBD1 or TRBD2 (6 bases each). There are 14 residues in the CDR3. CDR1 is SGHNT, CDR2 YYREEE, per germline (reference sequence). The germline V and J ends were trimmed by 1 base and 12 bases, with 17 bases remaining between them.

CDR3 bases: TGTGCCAGCAGCTCGGGACAACGATCACAGCCTACCTACAATGAGCAGTTCTTC. This sequence encodes CASSSGQRSQPTYNEQFF. The chain employs TRBV11-3 and TRBJ2-1, with TRBD1 as a possible D gene (6 bases). This CDR3 is 18 amino acids long. V lost 4 bases and J lost 2, with 21 bases in between. CDR1 and CDR2 (germline): SGHNT, YENEEA. The whole variable domain, remainder taken from reference TRBV11-3 and TRBJ2-1, is EAGVVQSPRYKIIEKKQPVAFWCNPISGHNTLYWYLQNLGQGPELLIRYENEEAVDDSQLPKDRFSAERLKGVDSTLKIQPAELGDSAVYLCASSSGQRSQPTYNEQFFGPGTRLTVL.

V usage is TRBV11-1 and J usage is TRBJ2-1, with 9 bases that match TRBD2. V was clipped by 2 bases and J by 5 bases; unmatched bases: 7. This CDR3 contains 16 residues. Germline V gene data show CDR1 as SGHAT and CDR2 as FQDESV (reference sequence). CDR3 sequence reads: CASSLWIAGENNEQFF. CDR3 sequence (DNA): TGTGCCAGCAGCTTATGGATAGCGGGGGAGAACAATGAGCAGTTCTTC.

In this sample, this clone turned up once. The chain uses TRBV5-6 and TRBJ2-3, with 11 nucleotides matching TRBD2. The germline CDR1 and CDR2 sequences are SGHDT and YYEEEE. CDR3 length: 16 residues. J was trimmed by 5 bases and V by 4 bases; bases with no gene match: 9. The DNA for the CDR3 is TGTGCCAGCAGCACTAGCGGGGGAAGGGAGGGAGATACGCAGTATTTT. Protein product: CASSTSGGREGDTQYF.

The chain recombines TRBV5-8 with TRBJ2-4; unclear D gene. V was cut by 6 bases and J by 5 bases, with 9 bases left in between. Germline CDR1 is SGHTS and CDR2 is YDEGEE. This CDR3 is 12 amino acids long. CDR3 protein: CASTQLENIQYF. CDR3 bases: TGTGCCAGCACTCAACTCGAAAACATTCAGTACTTC.

This rearrangement joins TRBV27 to TRBJ2-3; perhaps TRBD2 as D (5 bases). The CDR3 loop spans 14 amino acids. Trimming took off 2 bases at V and 3 bases at J, with 9 bases between the two ends. Germline CDR1 is MNHEY and CDR2 is SMNVEV (reference sequence). This chain's CDR3 is CASSLTGETDTQYF. CDR3 DNA sequence: TGTGCCAGCAGTTTAACCGGGGAAACAGATACGCAGTATTTT.

The V call is TRBV10-3, the J call TRBJ2-2; no clear D. V was clipped by 3 bases and J by 3 bases, with 11 bases between them. Germline assignment: CDR1 ENHRY and CDR2 SYGVKD. The CDR3 is made up of 15 amino acids. Here the CDR3 reads CAISEALTDTGELFF. The CDR3 DNA reads as TGTGCCATCAGTGAAGCCCTAACCGACACCGGGGAGCTGTTTTTT.

This clone appeared a few times. The chain is built from TRBV5-1 and TRBJ1-6, with 7 bases aligning to TRBD1. CDR3 length: 13 residues. Germline V CDR1 and CDR2: SGHRS, YFSETQ. V lost 3 bases, J lost 10 bases, and 4 bases stayed unmatched. The CDR3 coding sequence is TGCGCCAGCAGCTCGGGACAGAACTCACCCCTCCACTTT. It is translated as CASSSGQNSPLHF.

This chain uses TRBV6-5 with TRBJ1-5; maybe TRBD1 (5 bases). V was shortened by 4 bases and J by 4 bases, with 11 bases between the two germline ends. This CDR3 comprises 14 residues. The germline gives CDR1 MNHEY, CDR2 SVGAGI. CDR3 loop: CASSSDSINQPQHF. The CDR3 DNA reads TGTGCCAGCAGTTCCGACAGTATAAATCAGCCCCAGCATTTT.

The genes are TRBV6-5 and TRBJ2-1; unclear D gene. The CDR3 is 14 amino acids. V lost 2 bases to trimming and J lost 0 bases, with 5 bases between them. Germline values: CDR1 MNHEY, CDR2 SVGAGI. CDR3 bases: TGTGCCAGCAGTTACCTAATCTCCTACAATGAGCAGTTCTTC. Protein: CASSYLISYNEQFF.

This chain connects TRBV7-9 to TRBJ2-5; 9 bases align to TRBD1. Germline trimming cut 3 bases from V and 5 bases from J; bases unmatched to any gene: 4. CDR1 is SEHNR, CDR2 FQNEAQ, per germline (reference sequence). The CDR3 loop spans 14 amino acids. CDR3 amino acids: CASSLGTGTETQYF. DNA of the CDR3: TGTGCCAGCAGCTTGGGGACAGGGACGGAGACCCAGTACTTC.

The chain uses TRBV5-6 and TRBJ2-5; D may be TRBD2 (5 bases). The ends were cut back, 4 bases at V and 5 bases at J, with 12 bases in the middle. Per germline, CDR1 SGHDT and CDR2 YYEEEE. The CDR3 runs to 13 residues. The CDR3 sequence: CASSRAGGETQYF. The CDR3 region has the DNA TGTGCCAGCAGCCGGGCTGGCGGGGAGACCCAGTACTTC. Variable domain in full (rest from reference TRBV5-6 and TRBJ2-5): DAGVTQSPTHLIKTRGQQVTLRCSPKSGHDTVSWYQQALGQGPQFIFQYYEEEERQRGNFPDRFSGHQFPNYSSELNVNALLLGDSALYLCASSRAGGETQYFGPGTRLLVL.

The CDR3 DNA is TGTGCCACCAGCAGAGTTGGGCAGCCCCAGCATTTT. It is translated as CATSRVGQPQHF. The J gene is TRBJ1-5, the V gene TRBV15, with D hard to call. Germline V CDR1 and CDR2: LNHNV, YYDKDF (reference sequence). The V gene lost 1 base and the J gene lost 7 bases, with 5 bases spanning the gap. This CDR3 comprises 12 residues. Looking up the rest from reference TRBV15 and TRBJ1-5 gives the full variable domain: DAMVIQNPRYQVTQFGKPVTLSCSQTLNHNVMYWYQQKSSQAPKLLFHYYDKDFNNEADTPDNFQSRRPNTSFCFLDIRSPGLGDTAMYLCATSRVGQPQHFGDGTRLSIL.

The chain carries TRBV19 and TRBJ1-1; maybe TRBD1 (5 bases). V was pared by 3 bases and J by 1 base, with 9 bases between. CDR3 length: 14 residues. Germline V gene sequence: CDR1 LNHDA, CDR2 SQIVND (reference sequence). The CDR3 sequence: CASSIGQPNTEAFF. The DNA of the CDR3 is TGTGCCAGTAGTATTGGACAACCGAACACTGAAGCTTTCTTT.

V usage is TRBV7-9 and J usage is TRBJ1-2; D is unresolved. Trimming cost V 1 base and J 0 bases, with 3 bases left between them. The germline gives CDR1 SEHNR, CDR2 FQNEAQ (reference sequence). The CDR3 has 13 residues. Here the CDR3 reads CASSLGANYGYTF. For the CDR3, the DNA is TGTGCCAGCAGCTTAGGGGCTAACTATGGCTACACCTTC.

The V and J genes are TRBV11-2 and TRBJ1-1; TRBD1 matches at 7 bases. This CDR3 spans 12 amino acids. Trimming removed 8 bases from V and 0 bases from J; junction bases left unmatched: 0. CDR1 SGHAT and CDR2 FQNNGV come from the germline V gene. The CDR3 coding sequence is TGTGCCAGCGGGACAGTGAACACTGAAGCTTTCTTT. It codes for CASGTVNTEAFF.

The V gene is TRBV29-1, the J gene TRBJ1-3; no clear D gene. Germline V gene data show CDR1 as SQVTM and CDR2 as ANQGSEA. CDR3 length equals 15 residues. The V and J ends lost 4 bases and 0 bases respectively, with 13 bases between them. CDR3 DNA: TGCAGCGTTGGACCCCGGGCCCCCTCTGGAAACACCATATATTTT. Its protein product is CSVGPRAPSGNTIYF.

This chain joins TRBV19 and TRBJ1-2; 7 bases agree with TRBD1. The V gene end was trimmed by 9 bases and the J gene end by 2 bases; junction bases not matched to a gene: 6. Looked up from germline, CDR1 is LNHDA and CDR2 is SQIVND (reference sequence). The CDR3 extends over 13 amino acids. The DNA of the CDR3 is TGTGCCAGCCGGACAGGCTACAACTATGGCTACACCTTC. Its translation: CASRTGYNYGYTF. Full variable domain (outside the CDR3, taken from reference TRBV19 and TRBJ1-2): DGGITQSPKYLFRKEGQNVTLSCEQNLNHDAMYWYRQDPGQGLRLIYYSQIVNDFQKGDIAEGYSVSREKKESFPLTVTSAQKNPTAFYLCASRTGYNYGYTFGSGTRLTVV.

Here the CDR3 reads CASSLSGGTNTGELFF. Here the CDR3 DNA reads TGTGCCAGCAGCTTGTCGGGAGGGACGAACACCGGGGAGCTGTTTTTT. The rearrangement joins TRBV5-8 to TRBJ2-2; TRBD2 aligns across 8 bases. J gave up 0 bases and V 1 base, and 2 bases lay outside the gene matches. Looked up from germline, CDR1 is SGHTS and CDR2 is YDEGEE. CDR3 length: 16 residues.

The rearrangement joins TRBV9 to TRBJ2-7, with D unresolved. V gave up 0 bases and J gave up 3 bases, with 10 bases separating them. Germline V CDR1 and CDR2: SGDLS, YYNGEE. The CDR3 sequence is 14 residues long. For the CDR3, the DNA is TGTGCCAGCAGCGTAGATCCGGTAAACTACGAGCAGTACTTC. It is translated as CASSVDPVNYEQYF.

V is TRBV2 and J is TRBJ2-7; D is perhaps TRBD2 (5 bases). The V gene's germline CDR1 is SNHLY and CDR2 FYNNEI. With 4 bases removed from V and 4 bases from J, the gap between germline ends came to 17 bases. The CDR3 consists of 15 residues. DNA for the CDR3: TGTGCCAGCAGTGGCCGGACTTTTAAAGAATACGAGCAGTACTTC. This sequence encodes CASSGRTFKEYEQYF. The full variable domain, in which reference TRBV2 and TRBJ2-7 provide the parts outside the CDR3, is EPEVTQTPSHQVTQMGQEVILRCVPISNHLYFYWYRQILGQKVEFLVSFYNNEISEKSEIFDDQFSVERPDGSNFTLKIRSTKLEDSAMYFCASSGRTFKEYEQYFGPGTRLTVT.